These T cell receptor beta chains were read from a single sample in a study of blood T cell dynamics during melanoma immunotherapy. Libraries were prepared by immunoSEQ multiplex PCR; TCRdb keeps only in-frame clonotypes and omits some of them. The sample has more than 15,000 clones, about 85% seen once. The sample in question was blood, obtained from a patient treated with checkpoint blockade. Receptor source: a human donor with melanoma. Each CDR3 is given with its conserved first and last residue. D genes are given only for firm matches. Rows give clone size only sometimes, using once, few, many, or a class for an expanded clone.

CDR3,DNA,D,V,size,J
CASSQGGGSGIGELFF,TGTGCCAGCAGCCAGGGGGGCGGGAGTGGAATAGGGGAGCTGTTTTTT,NA,TRBV7-2,NA,TRBJ2-2
CASSFKDLSQYF,TGTGCCAGCAGTTTTAAGGACCTATCCCAGTACTTC,NA,TRBV28,NA,TRBJ2-7
CASSALEVLSGNTIYF,TGTGCCAGCAGTGCCCTAGAGGTCCTCTCTGGAAACACCATATATTTT,NA,TRBV25-1,NA,TRBJ1-3
CASRFATSGSKYF,TGTGCCAGCAGGTTCGCAACTAGCGGGAGTAAGTACTTC,TRBD2,TRBV5-5,NA,TRBJ2-7
CASSLLETQYF,TGTGCCAGCAGCTTATTAGAGACCCAGTACTTC,NA,TRBV5-4,NA,TRBJ2-5
CASTRGINTGELFF,TGTGCCAGCACCCGGGGCATAAACACCGGGGAGCTGTTTTTT,NA,TRBV27,NA,TRBJ2-2
CASSWGGDGQPQHF,TGTGCCAGCAGTTGGGGTGGGGACGGTCAGCCCCAGCATTTT,NA,TRBV27,NA,TRBJ1-5
CASSLKQASYNEQFF,TGTGCCAGCAGCTTAAAACAGGCCTCCTACAATGAGCAGTTCTTC,NA,TRBV5-6,NA,TRBJ2-1
CASSGGSVKTQYF,TGTGCCAGCAGTGGCGGGAGTGTTAAGACCCAGTACTTC,TRBD2,TRBV28,NA,TRBJ2-5
CASSQRQGSDTQYF,TGTGCCAGCAGCCAGAGACAGGGCTCAGATACGCAGTATTTT,TRBD1,TRBV5-6,few,TRBJ2-3
CASSLVPGGNTEAFF,TGTGCCAGCAGCTTGGTGCCAGGGGGGAACACTGAAGCTTTCTTT,TRBD1,TRBV5-6,NA,TRBJ1-1
CATSTQGVISYEQYF,TGTGCCACGTCGACCCAGGGTGTAATCTCCTACGAGCAGTACTTC,NA,TRBV7-8,NA,TRBJ2-7
CASSSTLRSEKLFF,TGTGCCAGCAGCTCGACCCTAAGAAGTGAAAAACTGTTTTTT,NA,TRBV5-5,NA,TRBJ1-4
CASSLFLAGADTQYF,TGTGCCAGCAGTTTATTTCTAGCGGGAGCAGATACGCAGTATTTT,TRBD2,TRBV28,NA,TRBJ2-3
CAWSVHRGGFGGNTIYF,TGTGCCTGGAGTGTACACAGGGGTGGCTTCGGGGGAAACACCATATATTTT,TRBD1,TRBV30,once,TRBJ1-3
CASSQGLWTGGYTF,TGCGCCAGCAGCCAAGGCCTATGGACAGGCGGCTACACCTTC,TRBD1,TRBV4-1,NA,TRBJ1-2
CASSFPAQDFKVSYNEQFF,TGTGCCAGCAGTTTTCCGGCACAGGACTTTAAGGTATCCTACAATGAGCAGTTCTTC,NA,TRBV28,NA,TRBJ2-1
CASSPGQVGTEAFF,TGTGCCAGCAGCCCGGGACAGGTCGGCACTGAAGCTTTCTTT,TRBD1,TRBV7-2,NA,TRBJ1-1
CASSLIAGGRNEQFF,TGTGCCAGCAGTTTGATAGCGGGAGGGCGCAATGAGCAGTTCTTC,TRBD2,TRBV27,NA,TRBJ2-1